This is a list of T cell receptor beta chains from one sample in a study of blood T cell repertoires in COVID-19. Method: immunoSEQ multiplex PCR; TCRdb's copy keeps in-frame clones and lacks some. The table has over 60,000 clones, roughly 90% seen once. Sequenced material: peripheral blood. The receptors come from a man aged 55 to 70 with acute or convalescent COVID-19. Each CDR3 is given with its conserved first and last residue. The D gene is left open where the match is weak.

CDR3aa,CDR3nt,j_gene,v_gene,d_gene
CASSLQQGYEQYF,TGTGCCAGCAGTCTACAACAGGGTTACGAGCAGTACTTC,TRBJ2-7,TRBV6-5,.
CASSETDTSYGYTF,TGTGCCAGCAGTGAAACAGACACCTCATATGGCTACACCTTC,TRBJ1-2,TRBV25-1,.
CASSTGTTNTGELFF,TGTGCCAGCTCGACCGGGACAACGAACACCGGGGAGCTGTTTTTT,TRBJ2-2,TRBV18,.
CASSQDIVNTDTQYF,TGTGCCAGCAGCCAGGACATCGTGAACACAGATACGCAGTATTTT,TRBJ2-3,TRBV7-6,.
CASSYRLTEGYGYTF,TGTGCCAGCAGTTACCGGCTGACGGAGGGCTATGGCTACACCTTC,TRBJ1-2,TRBV28,.
CASSMYEGTEAFF,TGTGCCAGTAGTATGTATGAGGGTACTGAAGCTTTCTTT,TRBJ1-1,TRBV19,.
CASSLDPLLTGGNYGYTF,TGTGCCAGCAGCTTAGATCCTTTATTGACAGGGGGAAACTATGGCTACACCTTC,TRBJ1-2,TRBV7-2,TRBD1
CASSFYYDYVDRANCNQPQHF,TGTGCCAGCAGTTTCTACTACGACTACGTGGACAGGGCAAATTGCAATCAGCCCCAGCATTTT,TRBJ1-5,TRBV27,TRBD1
CASSPPRQGYTQNEQFF,TGTGCCAGCAGCCCGCCGAGACAGGGGTATACCCAGAATGAGCAGTTCTTC,TRBJ2-1,TRBV7-9,TRBD1
CASSWDRFYGYTF,TGTGCCAGCTCTTGGGACAGGTTCTATGGCTACACCTTC,TRBJ1-2,TRBV18,TRBD1
CASSRTGESTEAFF,TGCGCCAGCAGCCGGACAGGGGAAAGCACTGAAGCTTTCTTT,TRBJ1-1,TRBV4-1,TRBD1
CASSPGGLGNTIYF,TGCGCCAGCAGCCCTGGCGGACTTGGAAACACCATATATTTT,TRBJ1-3,TRBV5-1,.
CASSVMTGIGEKLFF,TGTGCCAGCAGCGTAATGACAGGGATTGGAGAAAAACTGTTTTTT,TRBJ1-4,TRBV9,TRBD1
CASSLGGTGVNEAFF,TGTGCCAGCAGCTTAGGAGGGACAGGGGTAAATGAAGCTTTCTTT,TRBJ1-1,TRBV7-9,TRBD1
CASSKRWFANTGELFF,TGTGCCAGTAGTAAACGGTGGTTCGCGAACACCGGGGAGCTGTTTTTT,TRBJ2-2,TRBV19,.
CASSLRAQLGGTEAFF,TGTGCCAGCAGCTTGCGGGCACAATTGGGGGGTACTGAAGCTTTCTTT,TRBJ1-1,TRBV7-8,.
CASSRKTDSADTQYF,TGTGCCAGCAGCCGCAAGACGGACAGTGCCGATACGCAGTATTTT,TRBJ2-3,TRBV27,.
CASSPRKQGPNTEAFF,TGTGCCAGCAGTCCCCGAAAACAGGGACCGAACACTGAAGCTTTCTTT,TRBJ1-1,TRBV27,.
CASSPSQGGGNQPQHF,TGTGCCAGCAGCCCCTCCCAAGGGGGTGGCAATCAGCCCCAGCATTTT,TRBJ1-5,TRBV6-6,.
CASSRDNSPLHF,TGTGCCAGCAGCCGGGATAATTCACCCCTCCACTTT,TRBJ1-6,TRBV12-3/TRBV12-4,.
CASSGGQEDQPQHF,TGTGCCAGTAGTGGAGGACAGGAGGATCAGCCCCAGCATTTT,TRBJ1-5,TRBV19,TRBD1
CASSRRTSGDQETQYF,TGCGCCAGCAGCCGTAGGACTAGCGGGGACCAAGAGACCCAGTACTTC,TRBJ2-5,TRBV5-1,TRBD2